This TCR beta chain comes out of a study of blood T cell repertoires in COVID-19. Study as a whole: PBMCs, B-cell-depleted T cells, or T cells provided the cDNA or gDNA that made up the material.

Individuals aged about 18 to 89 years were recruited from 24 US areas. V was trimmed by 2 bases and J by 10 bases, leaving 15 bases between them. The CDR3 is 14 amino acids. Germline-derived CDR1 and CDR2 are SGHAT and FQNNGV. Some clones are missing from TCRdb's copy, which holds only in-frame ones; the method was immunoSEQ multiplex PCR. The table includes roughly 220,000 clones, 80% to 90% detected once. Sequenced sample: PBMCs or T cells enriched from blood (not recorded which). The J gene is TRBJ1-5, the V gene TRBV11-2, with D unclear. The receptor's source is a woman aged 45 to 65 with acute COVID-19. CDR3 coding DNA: TGTGCCAGCAGCTTAAGCGGTCTTGGTACACCCCAGCATTTT. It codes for CASSLSGLGTPQHF.